Reported below is one TCR beta chain. What antigen it recognizes has not been identified. Base qualities are not provided; no much larger clone lies one nucleotide away. This record comes from a study of T cells in Graves' hyperthyroidism and ophthalmopathy (dated by TCRdb to about 2019). About the investigation overall: To identify TCR V-J signatures that set the groups apart, the researchers used a discovery cohort of 100 patients, made up of fewer than 50 with Graves' ophthalmopathy and 55 to 65 with stable Graves' hyperthyroidism. For training and testing, the roughly 97 patients in the discovery cohort were randomly divided in a 7:3 ratio. Whether ophthalmopathy could be predicted prospectively was tested in an independent validation cohort made up of fewer than 20 hyperthyroidism patients plus 17 patients who later progressed to ophthalmopathy. Following sampling, methimazole starting at 30 mg daily was given to hyperthyroidism patients, and high-dose intravenous methylprednisolone was given to ophthalmopathy patients. The paper describes TCR Vbeta CDR3 sequencing of fewer than 150 peripheral blood samples, made up of some 40 ophthalmopathy patients, 70 to 75 hyperthyroidism patients and some 17 progressor patients. Thyroid tissue and blood T-cell repertoires from roughly six Graves' hyperthyroidism patients were also compared in the study. The research as a whole found: No statistical method was used to fix the sample size in advance, and group allocation was not hidden from the investigators. Most expanded thyroid clonotypes (frequency above 0.001) were also detected in blood, a finding suggesting that blood repertoires may reflect thyroid immune responses. In validation, progression to ophthalmopathy was predicted by the model with nearly 71% sensitivity and 72% to 85% specificity, a median of about 6.4 months before onset. A model built on a 13 V-J signature distinguished ophthalmopathy from stable hyperthyroidism, reaching 85% to 90% sensitivity and about 81% specificity in cross-validation and 80%/75% in testing.

The TCR beta CDR3 regions were amplified from RNA transcripts. A first-round RT-PCR of the TCR CDR3 used the HTBI primer set with the Qiagen OneStep RT-PCR kit. Libraries were constructed in a second round of multiplex PCR, after which size selection and purification were carried out. Paired-end sequencing of the libraries was performed with 100 bp reads on an Illumina HiSeq2000. Per the original workflow: Raw data were processed with SOAPnuke, discarding reads with adapters, uncalled bases, mean Phred below 15, or no exact constant-primer or identifier match. COPE v1.2.5 was used to merge high-quality paired reads, and clonotypes were defined as unique nucleotide sequences. MiTCR v1.1 was used to align clonotypes to the IMGT TRBV, TRBD and TRBJ reference segments. The analysis included only V-J combinations with a frequency above 0.0001, which together covered 99% to 99.2% of the repertoires. A TCS score was defined as the ratio between F50 (clonal expansion) and ExV (chaos), using BLOSUM62-based TCRdist between CDR3 peptides within each V-J. Welch's t-statistics and random forest reduced just over 500 V-J features to 13, which were used in a naive Bayes classifier (R e1071). Thyroid-blood repertoire similarity was quantified with the Morisita-Horn index. Using fastp trimming at Q25 and MiXCR clonotype assembly, TCRdb reanalyzed the public sequencing data and kept in-frame beta chains. Under each unique CDR3 protein, matching rows form one entry showing the most common genes and DNA. TCRdb's processing, not the authors', yielded these V and J calls. Within this sample are 550,000 to 700,000 distinct CDR3 sequences, with under 60% of them counted one time only. Over 15% of the sample belongs to the ten largest clones.

Any patient with an uncontrolled infection, another autoimmune disease, pregnancy or lactation was excluded. Diagnoses relied on clinical symptoms, serum thyroxine and TRAb, thyroid ultrasound and orbital computed tomography. Total RNA was extracted using Trizol reagent, and RNA quality was assessed on an Agilent 2100 Bioanalyzer. Unmatched junction bases come to 6, with V trimmed by 0 bases and J by 5 bases. The germline V gene supplies CDR1 SGDLS and CDR2 YYNGEE. The CDR3 covers 15 residues, taking in both the cysteine and the phenylalanine. Kept here is only the CDR3 DNA, which spans 45 bases and is read in frame from base 1.

The sequence derives from an adult woman with Graves' disease, either hyperthyroidism or ophthalmopathy (not recorded which). The chain links TRBV9 with TRBJ1-2; 8 bases in between match TRBD1. Sequenced input: peripheral blood or thyroid tissue (not recorded which). The CDR3 here reads CASSVASDRGYGYTF. At the DNA level, the sequence is TGTGCCAGCAGCGTAGCGTCTGACAGGGGTTATGGCTACACCTTC.